The clone carrying this T cell receptor beta chain was seen a handful of times. Its target is unknown. In TCRdb, the reads were re-called with MiXCR into one record per CDR3 protein. The table records approximately 1,000,000 distinct CDR3 sequences, around 30% of them present only once. The V end lost 0 bases, the J end lost 5 bases, and 20 bases lay between the germline ends. The CDR3 loop spans 17 amino acids. Germline V gives CDR1 SGHRS, CDR2 YFSETQ. This sample stems from a study of T cell repertoires in cytomegalovirus infection. Study as a whole: Use of recently identified HLA-C-restricted and well-studied HLA-B-restricted CMV epitopes was part of the study. A matching HLA type, together with CMV infection, was signaled by public TCR beta signatures.

Study observations and caveats: HLA-C-restricted CMV-specific TCR beta clonotypes were dominant in the ex vivo response. There were carriers of CMV plus the relevant HLA, and cumulative public TCR beta family frequency identified them.

This receptor was obtained from a human donor in good health (CMV status not recorded). Some clones in this sample may be carry-over from other donors' samples. The input for sequencing was cultured CD8+ T cells from PBMCs, taken from culture after CMV antigen stimulation. The chain uses TRBV5-1 and TRBJ2-5; D uncertain. The CDR3 DNA reads as TGCGCCAGCAGCTTGGTACCACCCAGCCCGAAAAAGGAGACCCAGTACTTC. Its translation: CASSLVPPSPKKETQYF.